Listed below are T cell receptor beta chains from one sample, sequenced in a study of blood T cells in healthy people across ages. Each CDR3 protein gets one entry after TCRdb re-called the 5' RACE reads with MiXCR. The table has about 800,000 distinct CDR3 sequences, 46% seen once; the top ten hold around a sixth. Sequenced sample: blood. These receptors all stem from an elderly man in good health. The CDR3 runs from the conserved cysteine through the conserved F or W. The order of the fields is CDR3 DNA, CDR3 protein, V gene, clone size, D gene, J gene. D genes are given only for firm matches. The listing skips clone size in some rows; elsewhere it reads once, few, many or a size class.

TGCGCCAGCAGCCTGGGGGCAGGGCGTGAGCAGTTCTTC	CASSLGAGREQFF	TRBV5-1	few	NA	TRBJ2-1
TGTGCCAGCAGTAGGACTAGCGGGAGATTTGAGCAGTACTTC	CASSRTSGRFEQYF	TRBV7-2	NA	TRBD2	TRBJ2-5
TGTGCCAGCAGTAACAGGGGGGCCCTGAACACTGAAGCTTTCTTT	CASSNRGALNTEAFF	TRBV2	NA	TRBD1	TRBJ1-1
TGTGCCAGCAGCTTTCTGAGGAGGGGAGGAGATACGCAGTATTTT	CASSFLRRGGDTQYF	TRBV11-3	many	NA	TRBJ2-3
TGTGCCAGCAGCCCCCGTAGCGGGGGAGCCTACGAGCAGTACTTC	CASSPRSGGAYEQYF	TRBV7-2	many	TRBD2	TRBJ2-7
TGCAGTGCTAACAGGGGCCCTGAAGCTTTCTTT	CSANRGPEAFF	TRBV20-1	few	TRBD1	TRBJ1-1
TGTGCCAGCAGCCAAGGGACTAGCGGGTCCCAAGAGACCCAGTACTTC	CASSQGTSGSQETQYF	TRBV7-3	NA	TRBD2	TRBJ2-5
TGTGCCAGCAGCTTTAAAGGGGCGCATGGCTACACCTTC	CASSFKGAHGYTF	TRBV7-2	NA	NA	TRBJ1-2
TGCGCCAGCAGCCTGGGTATGGGACTAGCCAAAAACATTCAGTACTTC	CASSLGMGLAKNIQYF	TRBV5-1	few	NA	TRBJ2-4
TGTGCCACGACAGATAGCAATCAGCCCCAGCATTTT	CATTDSNQPQHF	TRBV10-3	many	NA	TRBJ1-5
TGCAGTGCTAGAGGAGTACTAGCGGAGCACAATGAGCAGTTCTTC	CSARGVLAEHNEQFF	TRBV20-1	NA	TRBD2	TRBJ2-1
TGCAGCGTTGAATCAAGCGGGAGTGTCTATGAGCAGTTCTTC	CSVESSGSVYEQFF	TRBV29-1	many	TRBD2	TRBJ2-1
TGTGCCAGCAGTTACCGCCTTTATGCGGGGGGTTTGACAGATACGCAGTATTTT	CASSYRLYAGGLTDTQYF	TRBV6-5	NA	TRBD2	TRBJ2-3
TGTGCCAGCAGTTTTATCTCGGCGGGAGGGTACGAGCAGTACTTC	CASSFISAGGYEQYF	TRBV12-3/TRBV12-4	many	TRBD2	TRBJ2-7
TGTGCCAGCAGTGACGTGTTTACTTACGAGCAGTACTTC	CASSDVFTYEQYF	TRBV2	NA	NA	TRBJ2-7
TGTGCCAGCAGCCGGGGACAGGAGCTTCACGAGCAGTACTTC	CASSRGQELHEQYF	TRBV7-2	NA	TRBD1	TRBJ2-7
TGCGCCAGCAGCCAAGCGACTGGACCGTCCTACAATGAGCAGTTCTTC	CASSQATGPSYNEQFF	TRBV4-1	NA	NA	TRBJ2-1
TGTGCCAGCACCCCGATACTTGGCGGGAGTTCCTACGAGCAGTACTTC	CASTPILGGSSYEQYF	TRBV6-2/TRBV6-3	NA	TRBD2	TRBJ2-7
TGTGCCAGCAGTCAAGGGGGTACTGGGGCCAACGTCCTGACTTTC	CASSQGGTGANVLTF	TRBV12-3/TRBV12-4	few	NA	TRBJ2-6
TGTGCCAGCGGTCGGGACGATCTCAGGCAGTACTTC	CASGRDDLRQYF	TRBV2	NA	NA	TRBJ2-7
TGCGCCAGCAGCCAAGACAAATTGCTAATCACCGGGGAGCTGTTTTTT	CASSQDKLLITGELFF	TRBV4-1	few	NA	TRBJ2-2
TGTGCCAGCAGTGAATCTGGACCTATCTACGAGCAGTACTTC	CASSESGPIYEQYF	TRBV25-1	NA	NA	TRBJ2-7
TGCAGTGCTAGTCGGAATAATGTGGGCGAGCAGTACTTC	CSASRNNVGEQYF	TRBV20-1	few	NA	TRBJ2-7